A single sample gave rise to the 5 T cell receptor beta chains below, sequenced in a study of radiotherapy plus CTLA-4 blockade in lung cancer (dated by TCRdb to about 2018). Library prep was done by the immunoSEQ multiplex PCR assay. The clones in this table, taken by TCRdb from immuneACCESS, are in-frame only. Not every clone is retained; where verified, under half of the shortfall comes from an unresolved V gene, and the cause of the rest is unknown. This sample is represented by roughly 110,000 clones; 70% to 85% of them were singletons. Together, the top ten hold 3% to 4% of the sample. The sequenced sample was peripheral blood, obtained from a patient treated with radiotherapy plus ipilimumab. The receptors come from a human donor with non-small cell lung cancer that progressed on radiotherapy plus ipilimumab. Some clones in this sample may be carry-over from other donors' samples.

In its sample, this clone was seen once. The J gene is TRBJ1-2, the V gene TRBV7-8; TRBD1 might be the D (5 bases). CDR1 is SGHVS and CDR2 is FQNEAQ in the germline V gene. The V end lost 0 bases, the J end lost 3 bases, and 8 bases lay between the germline ends. This CDR3 is built from 14 residues. The CDR3 nucleotides are TGTGCCAGCAGCTTAGCGCAGGGCTACTATGGCTACACCTTC. Residues: CASSLAQGYYGYTF.

This clone has a single count. The V and J genes are TRBV15 and TRBJ2-7; D uncertain. Trimming took off 2 bases at V and 5 bases at J, with 7 bases between the two ends. This CDR3 region has 12 residues. The germline V gene encodes CDR1 LNHNV and CDR2 YYDKDF (reference sequence). The CDR3 reads CATSRFGDEQYF. CDR3 bases: TGTGCCACCAGCAGATTCGGCGACGAGCAGTACTTC.

The V and J genes are TRBV7-2 and TRBJ1-6; no firm D call. V was clipped by 1 base and J by 0 bases, with 7 bases between them. This CDR3 is built from 16 residues. Per germline, CDR1 SGHTA and CDR2 FQGNSA. CDR3: CASSLVFSSYNSPLHF. The CDR3 nucleotides are TGTGCCAGCAGCTTAGTCTTCAGCTCCTATAATTCACCCCTCCACTTT.

The chain links TRBV7-3 to TRBJ1-2, with D perhaps matching TRBD1 (5 bases). CDR1 is SGHTA, CDR2 FQGTGA, per germline. The length of the CDR3 is 13 residues. Trimming took 4 bases from V and 5 from J, leaving 11 bases between them. CDR3 loop: CASSSGPRYGYTF. The CDR3 bases are TGTGCCAGCAGCTCGGGACCAAGATATGGCTACACCTTC. The full variable domain, in which reference TRBV7-3 and TRBJ1-2 provide the parts outside the CDR3, is GAGVSQTPSNKVTEKGKYVELRCDPISGHTALYWYRQSLGQGPEFLIYFQGTGAADDSGLPNDRFFAVRPEGSVSTLKIQRTERGDSAVYLCASSSGPRYGYTFGSGTRLTVV.

The chain uses TRBV6-4 and TRBJ1-3; D unresolved. The CDR3 covers 17 residues. In germline, CDR1 is MRHNA, CDR2 SNTAGT. Trimming left V 4 bases short and J 2 bases short, with 18 bases between. The CDR3 is CASSARWGIGTGNTIYF. The CDR3 bases are TGTGCCAGCAGTGCCCGATGGGGTATCGGGACTGGAAACACCATATATTTT.